The following is a T cell receptor (beta chain) sequence with its context. Clones were read by immunoSEQ multiplex PCR, and TCRdb kept only the in-frame ones, dropping some. The profile shows 250,000 or so clones, 83% of them singletons. The source of the sample is a study of blood T cell repertoires in COVID-19. About the study: Whether acute or convalescent, the COVID-19 samples came from the United States, Italy and Spain.

The CDR3 contains 14 residues. Trimming removed 6 bases from V and 6 bases from J, with 17 bases in between. The germline CDR1 and CDR2 sequences are MNHEY and SVGAGI. The participants were between about 18 and 90 years old and came from about two dozen US areas. Participants had their cohort set by participant-reported clinical history. Shortly before study entry, within 2 weeks, exposed participants had met a COVID-19 case. The sequence came from a woman aged 40 to 50 who had been exposed to COVID-19. Sequences were obtained from PBMCs or T cells enriched from blood (not recorded which). The chain has TRBV6-5 and TRBJ1-1; D perhaps matches TRBD1 (5 bases). CDR3 in DNA: TGTGCCAGCAGCGCTGCTTCGCAGGGCTCTGAAGCTTTCTTT. This codes for CASSAASQGSEAFF.